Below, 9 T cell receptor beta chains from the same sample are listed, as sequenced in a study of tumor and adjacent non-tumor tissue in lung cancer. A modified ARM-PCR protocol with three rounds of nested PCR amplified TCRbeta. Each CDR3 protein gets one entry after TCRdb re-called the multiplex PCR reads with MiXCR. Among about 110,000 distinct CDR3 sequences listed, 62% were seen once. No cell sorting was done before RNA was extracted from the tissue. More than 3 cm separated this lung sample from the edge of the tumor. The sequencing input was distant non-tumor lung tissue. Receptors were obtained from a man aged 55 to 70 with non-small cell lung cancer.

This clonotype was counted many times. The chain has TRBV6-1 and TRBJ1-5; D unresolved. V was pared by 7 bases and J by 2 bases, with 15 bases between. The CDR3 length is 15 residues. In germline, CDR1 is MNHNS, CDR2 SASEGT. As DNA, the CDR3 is TGTGCCAGCAATCCGGGTGTTGGGCGCAATCAGCCCCAGCATTTT. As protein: CASNPGVGRNQPQHF.

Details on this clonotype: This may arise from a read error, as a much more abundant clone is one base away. The CDR3 region has the DNA TGTGCCAGCAGTTCCAGCATCCTCACCAGCCTCTTC. It translates to CASSSSILTSLF. The chain recombines TRBV28 with TRBJ2-5; D remains ambiguous. This CDR3 comprises 12 residues. The germline V gene encodes CDR1 MDHEN and CDR2 SYDVKM. Looking up the rest from reference TRBV28 and TRBJ2-5 gives the full variable domain: DVKVTQSSRYLVKRTGEKVFLECVQDMDHENMFWYRQDPGLGLRLIYFSYDVKMKEKGDIPEGYSVSREKKERFSLILESASTNQTSMYLCASSSSILTSLFGPGTRLLVL.

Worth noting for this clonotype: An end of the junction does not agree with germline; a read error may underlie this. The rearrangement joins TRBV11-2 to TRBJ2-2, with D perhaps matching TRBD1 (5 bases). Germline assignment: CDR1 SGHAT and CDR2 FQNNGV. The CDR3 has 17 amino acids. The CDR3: CVSSLGRRGADTGELFF. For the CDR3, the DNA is TGTGTCAGCAGTTTAGGAAGAAGGGGCGCAGACACCGGGGAGCTGTTTTTT.

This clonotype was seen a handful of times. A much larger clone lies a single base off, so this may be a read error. For the CDR3, the DNA is TGTGCCAGCAATGGTGAAGGGGTGTACGAGCAGTACTTC. It translates to CASNGEGVYEQYF. V is TRBV6-1 and J is TRBJ2-7, with D perhaps TRBD1 (5 bases). Germline V gene lookup returns CDR1 MNHNS and CDR2 SASEGT. The CDR3 totals 13 residues. V dropped 7 bases and J dropped 4 bases, with 14 bases sitting between them.

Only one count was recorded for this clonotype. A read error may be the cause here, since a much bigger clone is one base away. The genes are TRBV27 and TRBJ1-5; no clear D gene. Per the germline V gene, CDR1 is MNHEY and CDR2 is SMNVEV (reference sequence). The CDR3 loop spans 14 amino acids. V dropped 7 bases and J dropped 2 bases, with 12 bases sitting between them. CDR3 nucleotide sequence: TGTGCCAGCATGGGTAACCAGTGCAATCAGCCCCAGCATTTT. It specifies CASMGNQCNQPQHF.

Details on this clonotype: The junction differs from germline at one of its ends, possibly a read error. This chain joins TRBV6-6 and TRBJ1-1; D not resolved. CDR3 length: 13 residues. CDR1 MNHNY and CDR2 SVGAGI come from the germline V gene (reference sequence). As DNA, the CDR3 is TGTACCAGCAGCGCACCGGGCCTTCGGGAGGCTTTCTTT. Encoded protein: CTSSAPGLREAFF.

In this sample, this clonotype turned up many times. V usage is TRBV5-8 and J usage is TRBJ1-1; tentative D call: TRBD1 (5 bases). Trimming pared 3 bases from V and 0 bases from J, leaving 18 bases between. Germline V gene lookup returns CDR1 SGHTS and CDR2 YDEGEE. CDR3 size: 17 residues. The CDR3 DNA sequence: TGTGCCAGCAGCTACCATAGTGGGGGGGTTGTGAACACTGAAGCTTTCTTT. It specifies CASSYHSGGVVNTEAFF.

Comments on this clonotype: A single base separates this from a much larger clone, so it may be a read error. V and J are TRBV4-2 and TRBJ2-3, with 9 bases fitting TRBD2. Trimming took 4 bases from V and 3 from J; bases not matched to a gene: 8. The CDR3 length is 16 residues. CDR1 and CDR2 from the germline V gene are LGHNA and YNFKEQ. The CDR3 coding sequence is TGTGCCAGCAGCCGAGAGACTAGCGGAATAACAGATACGCAGTATTTT. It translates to CASSRETSGITDTQYF.

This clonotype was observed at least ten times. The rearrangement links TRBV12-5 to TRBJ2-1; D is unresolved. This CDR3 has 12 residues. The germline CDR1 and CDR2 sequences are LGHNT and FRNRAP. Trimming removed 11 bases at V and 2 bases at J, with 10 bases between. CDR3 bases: TGTGCTGGTGCCCTAGCCTACAATGAGCAGTTCTTC. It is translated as CAGALAYNEQFF.